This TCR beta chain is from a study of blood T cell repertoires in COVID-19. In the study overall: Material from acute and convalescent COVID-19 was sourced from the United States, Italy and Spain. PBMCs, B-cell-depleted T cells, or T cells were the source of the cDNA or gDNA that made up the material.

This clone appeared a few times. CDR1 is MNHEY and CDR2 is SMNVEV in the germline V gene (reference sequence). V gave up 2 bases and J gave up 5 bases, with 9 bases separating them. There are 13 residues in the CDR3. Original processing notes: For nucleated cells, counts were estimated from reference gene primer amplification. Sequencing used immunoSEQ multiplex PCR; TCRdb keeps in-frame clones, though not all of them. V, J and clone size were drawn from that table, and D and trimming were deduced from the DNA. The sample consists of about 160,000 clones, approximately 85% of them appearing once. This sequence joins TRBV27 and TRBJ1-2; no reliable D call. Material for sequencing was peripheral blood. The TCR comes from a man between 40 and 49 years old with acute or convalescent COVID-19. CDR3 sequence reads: CASSLAGSYGYTF. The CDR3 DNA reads TGTGCCAGCAGTTTAGCGGGGTCTTATGGCTACACCTTC.